Below are 11 T cell receptor beta chains sequenced from a single sample in a study of shared clonotypes between healthy human individuals. Repertoires were generated with immunoSEQ multiplex PCR, while TCRdb's copy carries only in-frame clones and drops some. The data hold 2 million to 2.5 million clones, with 80% to 95% observed a single time. Sequenced: naive CD4+ T cells from PBMCs. The subset denotes: CD45RA+ positively selected. These receptors originate from a man aged 18 to 30 in good health. Some clones in this sample may be carry-over from other donors' samples.

The gene calls are TRBV10-3 and TRBJ2-3, with D tentatively TRBD1 (6 bases). V was pared by 4 bases and J by 4 bases, with 6 bases between. The germline CDR1 and CDR2 sequences are ENHRY and SYGVKD. The CDR3 length is 12 residues. Written as DNA, the CDR3 is TGTGCCATCAGTGCAGGGGCAGATACGCAGTATTTT. Its protein product is CAISAGADTQYF.

CDR3 DNA: TGTGCCAGTAGTATATGGGGGGCCACTGAAGCTTTCTTT. Protein product: CASSIWGATEAFF. This rearrangement joins TRBV19 to TRBJ1-1, with D perhaps matching TRBD1 (6 bases). The V and J ends lost 2 bases and 4 bases respectively, with 8 bases between them. Germline lookup yields CDR1 LNHDA and CDR2 SQIVND (reference sequence). The CDR3 extends over 13 amino acids.

In its sample, this clone was seen once. The rearrangement uses TRBV19 and TRBJ2-7; 9 nucleotides agree with TRBD2. V was clipped by 9 bases and J by 0 bases; unmatched bases: 6. This CDR3 is 14 amino acids long. Germline CDR1 and CDR2: LNHDA and SQIVND (reference sequence). The CDR3 sequence is CASRYSGSSYEQYF. The DNA of the CDR3 is TGTGCCAGCCGATATAGCGGGAGCTCCTACGAGCAGTACTTC.

This clone has just one count. The V gene is TRBV7-2, the J gene TRBJ2-6; D is unresolved. The CDR3 sequence is 13 residues long. Trimming took off 6 bases at V and 0 bases at J, with 3 bases between the two ends. CDR1 SGHTA and CDR2 FQGNSA come from the germline V gene. CDR3 residues: CASRVSGANVLTF. For the CDR3, the DNA is TGTGCCAGCAGGGTCTCTGGGGCCAACGTCCTGACTTTC.

Concerning this clone itself: This same CDR3 is encoded by further DNA sequences in the sample. The chain recombines TRBV27 with TRBJ2-7, with a weak D call TRBD1 (6 bases). The germline V gene has CDR1 MNHEY and CDR2 SMNVEV (reference sequence). This CDR3 has 15 amino acids. With 2 bases removed from V and 3 bases from J, the gap between germline ends came to 14 bases. The CDR3 is CASSLPGQGFYEQYF. DNA of the CDR3: TGTGCCAGCAGTTTACCGGGGCAGGGGTTCTACGAGCAGTACTTC.

This chain joins TRBV6-5 and TRBJ1-1; D not resolved. CDR1 is MNHEY, CDR2 SVGAGI, per germline. This CDR3 contains 16 residues. The germline V and J ends were trimmed by 1 base and 4 bases, with 16 bases remaining between them. The CDR3 coding sequence is TGTGCCAGCAGTTACTGGGCGATTGGAGGACTCACTGAAGCTTTCTTT. This translates into CASSYWAIGGLTEAFF.

In its sample, this clone was seen once. The chain combines TRBV5-6 with TRBJ1-2; 8 positions match TRBD1. The CDR3 length is 16 residues. The germline gives CDR1 SGHDT, CDR2 YYEEEE. J was trimmed by 4 bases and V by 2 bases; bases with no gene match: 10. The chain's CDR3 is CASSFWGGQGGYGYTF. CDR3 coding DNA: TGTGCCAGCAGCTTTTGGGGTGGACAGGGTGGCTATGGCTACACCTTC.

The chain employs TRBV18 and TRBJ2-7; perhaps TRBD1 as D (5 bases). Germline CDR1 is KGHSH and CDR2 is LQKENI. The CDR3 spans 13 residues. V was shortened by 5 bases and J by 0 bases, with 8 bases between the two germline ends. CDR3 amino acids: CASSTRASYEQYF. CDR3 coding DNA: TGTGCCAGCTCAACCAGGGCCTCCTACGAGCAGTACTTC.

The V call is TRBV7-3, the J call TRBJ2-6; D could derive from TRBD1 or TRBD2 (5 bases each). The CDR3 covers 21 residues. Germline CDR1 and CDR2: SGHTA and FQGTGA. Between the trimmed V and J ends, which lost 1 base and 0 bases, there was a span of 22 bases. Here the CDR3 reads CASSLMGIRDPSSSGANVLTF. CDR3 bases: TGTGCCAGCAGCTTAATGGGAATCAGGGACCCGTCTAGCTCTGGGGCCAACGTCCTGACTTTC.

The chain is built from TRBV6-5 and TRBJ1-1; TRBD1 might be the D (5 bases). Germline values: CDR1 MNHEY, CDR2 SVGAGI. Trimming took off 6 bases at V and 7 bases at J, with 12 bases between the two ends. The CDR3 covers 12 residues. The chain's CDR3 is CASRRGLDEAFF. DNA for the CDR3: TGTGCCAGCAGGCGGGGGTTGGATGAAGCTTTCTTT.

This chain connects TRBV7-8 to TRBJ1-2; TRBD1 matches at 9 bases. The J segment lost 8 bases and the V segment lost 3 bases, leaving 4 bases of the junction unmatched. This CDR3 has 13 residues. Germline CDR1 and CDR2: SGHVS and FQNEAQ. The DNA for the CDR3 is TGTGCCAGCAGCTTCCGGGACAGGGACGGCTACACCTTC. Residues: CASSFRDRDGYTF.